This T cell receptor beta chain originates from a study of T cells after yellow fever vaccination. Study details: Any fraction with a low cell number was prepared using SMART-Seq v4 Ultra Low Input.

Each CDR3 protein is one row after TCRdb ran MiXCR on the 5' RACE reads. The sample shows over 110,000 distinct CDR3 sequences, 7.7% of them seen only once. There are 14 residues in the CDR3. With V trimmed by 4 bases and J by 4 bases, 4 bases remained unmatched. Germline V gene lookup returns CDR1 LGHDT and CDR2 YNNKEL (reference sequence). Study-level findings and limits: One caveat is that FACS-sorted repertoires could contain abundant clonotypes contaminating from the bulk population.

There are many counts of this clonotype. The antigen is undetermined. The specimen comprised CD4+ T cells sorted from PBMCs, sampled 5 days after the yellow fever booster vaccination. V is TRBV3-1 and J is TRBJ2-5, with TRBD2 identical over 9 bases. The sequence was obtained from a man in his thirties or forties who received the YFV17D yellow fever vaccine. The chain's CDR3 is CASSPSGIRETQYF. Here the CDR3 DNA reads TGTGCCAGCAGCCCTAGCGGGATAAGAGAGACCCAGTACTTC.